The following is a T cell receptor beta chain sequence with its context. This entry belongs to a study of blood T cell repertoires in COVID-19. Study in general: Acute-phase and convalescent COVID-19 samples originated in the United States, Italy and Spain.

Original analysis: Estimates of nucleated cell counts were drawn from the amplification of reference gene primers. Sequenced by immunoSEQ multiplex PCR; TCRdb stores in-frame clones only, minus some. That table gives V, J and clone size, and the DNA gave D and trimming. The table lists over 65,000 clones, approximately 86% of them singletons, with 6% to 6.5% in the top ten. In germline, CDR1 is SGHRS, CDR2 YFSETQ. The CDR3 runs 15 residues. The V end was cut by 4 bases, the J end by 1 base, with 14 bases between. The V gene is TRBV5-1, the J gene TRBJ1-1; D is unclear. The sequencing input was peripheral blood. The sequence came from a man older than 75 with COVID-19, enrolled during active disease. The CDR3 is CASSDRRSGNTEAFF. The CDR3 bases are TGCGCCAGCAGCGACCGACGATCGGGGAACACTGAAGCTTTCTTT. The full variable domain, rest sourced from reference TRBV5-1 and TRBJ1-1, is KAGVTQTPRYLIKTRGQQVTLSCSPISGHRSVSWYQQTPGQGLQFLFEYFSETQRNKGNFPGRFSGRQFSNSRSEMNVSTLELGDSALYLCASSDRRSGNTEAFFGQGTRLTVV.